The 29 T cell receptor beta chains below come from one sample, sequenced in a study of blood T cell repertoires in COVID-19. This table comes from immunoSEQ multiplex PCR, and its TCRdb copy is limited to in-frame clones, with some not included. The sample contains 150,000 or so clones, 85% to 90% of which appear only once. The sequencing sample was made of peripheral blood. These receptors were taken from a man aged 18 to 30 with COVID-19, enrolled during active disease.

V and J are TRBV6-2 or TRBV6-3 and TRBJ2-1; unclear D gene. V lost 6 bases and J lost 5, with 11 bases in between. The germline V gene encodes CDR1 MNHEY and CDR2 SVGEGT. The CDR3 contains 13 residues. The CDR3 sequence: CASSPRDNNEQFF. Here the CDR3 DNA reads TGTGCCAGCAGCCCTCGAGATAACAATGAGCAGTTCTTC.

This clone was seen a single time. This chain links TRBV4-1 with TRBJ2-1; a weak D match, TRBD2 (6 bases). V was clipped by 4 bases and J by 5 bases, with 12 bases between them. The CDR3 has 14 amino acids. Germline values: CDR1 MGHRA, CDR2 YSYEKL. Here the CDR3 DNA reads TGCGCCAGCAGCCCAAGGGTAGCGGACAATGAGCAGTTCTTC. Residues: CASSPRVADNEQFF.

This chain links TRBV2 with TRBJ2-1, with 7 bases fitting TRBD1. CDR3 length: 16 residues. V dropped 8 bases and J dropped 8; count of bases not matched to a gene: 18. CDR1 is SNHLY, CDR2 FYNNEI, per germline. The DNA for the CDR3 is TGTGCCAGCGTCAAAGAAAGTCCGGGACAGATCGATGAGCAGTTCTTC. It specifies CASVKESPGQIDEQFF.

A word on this clone: Compared with germline, one end of the junction differs, possibly owing to a read error. The chain is built from TRBV19 and TRBJ1-5, with D possibly matching TRBD1 (6 bases). This CDR3 contains 14 residues. The germline gives CDR1 LNHDA, CDR2 SQIVND (reference sequence). CDR3 nucleotides: TGTGCCAGTACTATAAGATTGGGACAAGGGCCCCAGCATTTT. Translation gives CASTIRLGQGPQHF.

This chain connects TRBV4-1 to TRBJ2-1; TRBD2 matches 9 bases. Germline CDR1 and CDR2: MGHRA and YSYEKL. The CDR3 consists of 15 residues. Trimming took 8 bases from V and 0 from J; bases not matched to a gene: 5. This chain's CDR3 is CASGHSGSSYNEQFF. Here the CDR3 DNA reads TGCGCCAGCGGACATAGCGGGAGCTCCTACAATGAGCAGTTCTTC.

V and J are TRBV30 and TRBJ2-5, with 7 bases that match TRBD1. The V gene's germline CDR1 is GTSNPN and CDR2 SVGIG (reference sequence). The CDR3 length is 11 residues. The CDR3 nucleotides are TGTGCTTCTACAGGGGAAGAGACCCAGTACTTC. This sequence encodes CASTGEETQYF.

This chain connects TRBV27 to TRBJ2-1; 12 bases are a match to TRBD2. Germline loops: CDR1 MNHEY, CDR2 SMNVEV (reference sequence). V lost 6 bases, J lost 6 bases, and 18 bases stayed unmatched. CDR3 length equals 19 residues. CDR3 DNA: TGTGCCAGCAGGAGCACCGGGACTAGCGGGTGGGTTTTAGGCAATGAGCAGTTCTTC. Translation: CASRSTGTSGWVLGNEQFF.

The chain couples TRBV7-9 to TRBJ2-7; weak D call: TRBD1 (6 bases). Germline V CDR1 and CDR2: SEHNR, FQNEAQ (reference sequence). The V end lost 8 bases, the J end lost 6 bases, and 14 bases lay between the germline ends. The CDR3 contains 12 residues. The CDR3 sequence: CASGRGGGEQYF. As DNA, the CDR3 is TGTGCCAGCGGCAGGGGCGGAGGCGAGCAGTACTTC. Complete variable domain (other parts from reference TRBV7-9 and TRBJ2-7): DTGVSQNPRHKITKRGQNVTFRCDPISEHNRLYWYRQTLGQGPEFLTYFQNEAQLEKSRLLSDRFSAERPKGSFSTLEIQRTEQGDSAMYLCASGRGGGEQYFGPGTRLTVT.

This clone was observed a few times. The chain has TRBV9 and TRBJ2-3; D might be TRBD2 (6 bases). Germline V gene lookup returns CDR1 SGDLS and CDR2 YYNGEE. CDR3 length: 15 residues. The V end lost 2 bases, the J end lost 1 base, and 11 bases lay between the germline ends. As DNA, the CDR3 is TGTGCCAGCAGCGTTACCGGGAGCGGCACAGATACGCAGTATTTT. Its protein product is CASSVTGSGTDTQYF. Complete variable domain (other parts from reference TRBV9 and TRBJ2-3): DSGVTQTPKHLITATGQRVTLRCSPRSGDLSVYWYQQSLDQGLQFLIQYYNGEERAKGNILERFSAQQFPDLHSELNLSSLELGDSALYFCASSVTGSGTDTQYFGPGTRLTVL.

Only a few counts were recorded for this clone. This chain joins TRBV25-1 and TRBJ1-2; weak D call: TRBD1 (6 bases). The CDR3 totals 12 residues. The germline V and J ends were trimmed by 2 bases and 9 bases, with 10 bases remaining between them. Germline lookup yields CDR1 MGHDK and CDR2 SYGVNS. CDR3 sequence reads: CASSEQGISYTF. The CDR3 bases are TGTGCCAGCAGTGAACAGGGGATCAGCTACACCTTC.

This chain joins TRBV5-4 and TRBJ2-3, with a possible D match to TRBD1 (7 bases). CDR1 and CDR2 (germline): SGHNT, YYREEE (reference sequence). Trimming removed 0 bases from V and 3 bases from J, with 11 bases in between. The CDR3 runs to 15 residues. CDR3: CASSLGQGGTDTQYF. The CDR3 coding sequence is TGTGCCAGCAGCTTGGGACAGGGAGGTACAGATACGCAGTATTTT. The variable domain in full, completed from reference TRBV5-4 and TRBJ2-3, reads ETGVTQSPTHLIKTRGQQVTLRCSSQSGHNTVSWYQQALGQGPQFIFQYYREEENGRGNFPPRFSGLQFPNYSSELNVNALELDDSALYLCASSLGQGGTDTQYFGPGTRLTVL.

The chain uses TRBV4-3 and TRBJ1-1, with 7 bases lining up with TRBD1. The ends lost 1 base at V and 5 bases at J; junction bases unmatched: 4. CDR1 and CDR2 (germline): LGHNA, YSLEER. The CDR3 spans 14 residues. The CDR3 sequence: CASSQGYRGTEAFF. CDR3 nucleotides: TGCGCCAGCAGCCAAGGTTACAGGGGTACTGAAGCTTTCTTT.

The chain links TRBV14 to TRBJ1-2; the D is unclear. This CDR3 has 13 amino acids. Trimming left V 1 base short and J 5 bases short, with 8 bases between. The germline gives CDR1 SGHDN, CDR2 FVKESK. In nucleotides, the CDR3 is TGTGCCAGCAGCCAAGTCCGAGAGTATGGCTACACCTTC. Residues: CASSQVREYGYTF. The full variable domain, its missing parts supplied by reference TRBV14 and TRBJ1-2, is EAGVTQFPSHSVIEKGQTVTLRCDPISGHDNLYWYRRVMGKEIKFLLHFVKESKQDESGMPNNRFLAERTGGTYSTLKVQPAELEDSGVYFCASSQVREYGYTFGSGTRLTVV.

The chain carries TRBV14 and TRBJ2-7; D gene ambiguous. From germline, CDR1 is SGHDN and CDR2 FVKESK. The CDR3 extends over 12 amino acids. V was shortened by 1 base and J by 6 bases, with 7 bases between the two germline ends. The CDR3 loop reads CASSQGASEQYF. DNA for the CDR3: TGTGCCAGCAGCCAAGGGGCGTCCGAGCAGTACTTC.

This clone showed up just a few times. The V call is TRBV27, the J call TRBJ1-2, with D perhaps matching TRBD1 (6 bases). Trimming took 6 bases from V and 1 from J, leaving 15 bases between them. CDR1 is MNHEY, CDR2 SMNVEV, per germline (reference sequence). This CDR3 is 15 amino acids long. CDR3 sequence reads: CASRSQGENNYGYTF. As DNA, the CDR3 is TGTGCCAGCAGGTCACAGGGAGAGAATAACTATGGCTACACCTTC.

The V gene is TRBV6-5, the J gene TRBJ2-2, with D perhaps TRBD1 (6 bases). This CDR3 is 16 amino acids long. CDR1 is MNHEY and CDR2 is SVGAGI in the germline V gene. Trimming took 4 bases from V and 2 from J, leaving 14 bases between them. Written as DNA, the CDR3 is TGTGCCAGCAGTTCAATACAGGGATCAAACACCGGGGAGCTGTTTTTT. Translation: CASSSIQGSNTGELFF.

The chain is built from TRBV29-1 and TRBJ1-2; TRBD1 matches at 7 bases. The CDR3 has 12 amino acids. Trimming took 6 bases from V and 3 from J; bases not matched to a gene: 4. CDR1 and CDR2 from the germline V gene are SQVTM and ANQGSEA. For the CDR3, the DNA is TGCAGCGTGGTAGACAGGGACTATGGCTACACCTTC. It is translated as CSVVDRDYGYTF.

CDR3: CSVGGLALYEQYF. The CDR3 DNA follows: TGCAGCGTTGGGGGACTAGCTCTCTACGAGCAGTACTTC. This sequence joins TRBV29-1 and TRBJ2-7; 9 bases line up with TRBD2. The V gene end was trimmed by 4 bases and the J gene end by 3 bases; junction bases not matched to a gene: 4. The CDR3 length is 13 residues. Germline-derived CDR1 and CDR2 are SQVTM and ANQGSEA.

This chain connects TRBV7-8 to TRBJ1-2; D uncertain. V was cut by 1 base and J by 1 base, with 10 bases left in between. There are 15 residues in the CDR3. From germline, CDR1 is SGHVS and CDR2 FQNEAQ. The CDR3 protein is CASSLVTADNYGYTF. The DNA of the CDR3 is TGTGCCAGCAGCTTAGTAACAGCCGATAACTATGGCTACACCTTC.

This chain uses TRBV10-3 with TRBJ2-3; TRBD2 matches 8 bases. The CDR3 is made up of 15 amino acids. The germline gives CDR1 ENHRY, CDR2 SYGVKD. Trimming took 7 bases from V and 4 from J; bases not matched to a gene: 10. CDR3: CAIKLDGRAADTQYF. The DNA of the CDR3 is TGTGCCATCAAATTAGACGGGAGGGCCGCAGATACGCAGTATTTT.

This chain uses TRBV18 with TRBJ2-2; tentatively, D is TRBD1 (5 bases). The CDR3 consists of 16 residues. The V and J ends lost 1 base and 0 bases respectively, with 9 bases between them. CDR1 is KGHSH and CDR2 is LQKENI in the germline V gene. The CDR3 bases are TGTGCCAGCTCACCACAGGACAAGGCGAACACCGGGGAGCTGTTTTTT. Translation gives CASSPQDKANTGELFF.

V is TRBV24-1 and J is TRBJ1-1; possibly TRBD1 for D (5 bases). The CDR3 loop spans 12 amino acids. Germline V CDR1 and CDR2: KGHDR, SFDVKD. Trimming pared 6 bases from V and 4 bases from J, leaving 8 bases between. This CDR3 reads CATSQGSTEAFF. The DNA of the CDR3 is TGTGCCACCAGTCAGGGAAGCACTGAAGCTTTCTTT.

This chain connects TRBV5-6 to TRBJ1-3; tentative D call: TRBD1 (6 bases). The germline V gene encodes CDR1 SGHDT and CDR2 YYEEEE. The germline V and J ends were trimmed by 2 bases and 7 bases, with 13 bases remaining between them. CDR3 size: 14 residues. The CDR3 region is CASSLLQGVNTIYF. In DNA form, the CDR3 reads TGTGCCAGCAGCTTACTACAGGGAGTGAACACCATATATTTT.

The CDR3 sequence: CASSYKSWLAGVYEQFF. In DNA, the CDR3 is TGTGCCAGCAGTTACAAATCGTGGCTAGCGGGAGTATATGAGCAGTTCTTC. V and J are TRBV6-2 or TRBV6-3 and TRBJ2-1, with 10 bases lining up with TRBD2. Germline V CDR1 and CDR2: MNHEY, SVGEGT. V was clipped by 2 bases and J by 8 bases; unmatched bases: 12. The CDR3 is 17 amino acids.

The rearrangement joins TRBV6-2 or TRBV6-3 to TRBJ1-1, with a weak D call TRBD1 (5 bases). CDR1 MNHEY and CDR2 SVGEGT come from the germline V gene. The CDR3 covers 12 residues. V lost 6 bases, J lost 7 bases, and 12 bases lay in between. CDR3 in amino acids: CASSPDSDEAFF. CDR3 DNA: TGTGCCAGCAGCCCAGACAGCGATGAAGCTTTCTTT.

This clone was detected a few times. V gene TRBV28 combines with J gene TRBJ2-7; 7 positions match TRBD2. J lost 0 bases, V lost 7 bases, and 3 bases had no gene match. The CDR3 extends over 13 amino acids. Germline-derived CDR1 and CDR2 are MDHEN and SYDVKM. CDR3 DNA: TGTGCCAGCAACGGGAGGAGCTCCTACGAGCAGTACTTC. Protein product: CASNGRSSYEQYF.

This chain connects TRBV28 to TRBJ1-4; TRBD1 matches at 10 bases. Germline assignment: CDR1 MDHEN and CDR2 SYDVKM. The CDR3 sequence is 14 residues long. V dropped 7 bases and J dropped 7; count of bases not matched to a gene: 6. The CDR3 nucleotides are TGTGCCAGCATCGGGACAGGGGAGGGTGAAAAACTGTTTTTT. Translated: CASIGTGEGEKLFF.

The V call is TRBV5-5, the J call TRBJ2-5; 9 bases line up with TRBD1. V lost 5 bases and J lost 5; bases outside the gene matches: 7. CDR1 is SGHKS and CDR2 is YYEKEE in the germline V gene (reference sequence). This CDR3 region has 14 residues. CDR3: CASSKTGGIETQYF. For the CDR3, the DNA is TGTGCCAGCAGTAAAACAGGGGGCATTGAGACCCAGTACTTC.

The rearrangement uses TRBV19 and TRBJ2-1; possible D gene TRBD2, 6 bases. The CDR3 has 11 residues. Germline V CDR1 and CDR2: LNHDA, SQIVND (reference sequence). V lost 6 bases and J lost 9, with 9 bases in between. The CDR3, as DNA: TGTGCCAGTAGGGGGGAGGTTGAGCAGTTCTTC. It is translated as CASRGEVEQFF.